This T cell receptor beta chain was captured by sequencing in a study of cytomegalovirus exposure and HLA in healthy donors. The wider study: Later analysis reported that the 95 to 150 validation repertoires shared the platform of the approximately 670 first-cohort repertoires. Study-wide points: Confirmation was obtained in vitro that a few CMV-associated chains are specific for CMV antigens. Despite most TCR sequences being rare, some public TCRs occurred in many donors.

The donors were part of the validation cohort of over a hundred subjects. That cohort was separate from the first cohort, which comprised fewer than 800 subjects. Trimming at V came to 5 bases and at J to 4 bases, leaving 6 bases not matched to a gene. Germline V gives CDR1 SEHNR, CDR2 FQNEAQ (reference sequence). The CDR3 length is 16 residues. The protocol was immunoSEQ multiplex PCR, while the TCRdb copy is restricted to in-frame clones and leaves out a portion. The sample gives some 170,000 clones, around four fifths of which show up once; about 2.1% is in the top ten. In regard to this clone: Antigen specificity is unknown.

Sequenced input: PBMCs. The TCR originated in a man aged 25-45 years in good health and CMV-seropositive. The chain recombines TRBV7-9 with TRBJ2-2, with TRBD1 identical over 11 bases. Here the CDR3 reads CASSATGQGGTGELFF. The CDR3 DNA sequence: TGTGCCAGCAGCGCAACGGGACAGGGGGGCACCGGGGAGCTGTTTTTT.